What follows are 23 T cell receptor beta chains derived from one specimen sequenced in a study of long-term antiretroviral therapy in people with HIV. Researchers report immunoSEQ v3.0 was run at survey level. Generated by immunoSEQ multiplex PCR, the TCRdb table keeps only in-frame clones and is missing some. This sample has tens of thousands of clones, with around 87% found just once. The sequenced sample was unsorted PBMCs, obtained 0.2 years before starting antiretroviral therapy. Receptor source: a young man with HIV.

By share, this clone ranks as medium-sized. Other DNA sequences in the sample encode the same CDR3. The DNA of the CDR3 is TGTGCCAGCAGCTCCGCGAACAGGGGTCTTGGGGCTTTCTTT. Protein: CASSSANRGLGAFF. The rearrangement uses TRBV7-3 and TRBJ1-1, with 7 bases lining up with TRBD1. The germline V gene has CDR1 SGHTA and CDR2 FQGTGA. The CDR3 totals 14 residues. The trim removed 4 bases at V and 11 bases at J, leaving 13 bases unmatched.

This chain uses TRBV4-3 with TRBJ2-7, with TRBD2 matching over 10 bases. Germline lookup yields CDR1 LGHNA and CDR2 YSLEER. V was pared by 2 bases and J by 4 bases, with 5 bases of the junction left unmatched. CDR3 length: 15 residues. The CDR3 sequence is CASSQLRTSGYEQYF. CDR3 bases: TGCGCCAGCAGCCAATTGCGGACTAGCGGTTACGAGCAGTACTTC.

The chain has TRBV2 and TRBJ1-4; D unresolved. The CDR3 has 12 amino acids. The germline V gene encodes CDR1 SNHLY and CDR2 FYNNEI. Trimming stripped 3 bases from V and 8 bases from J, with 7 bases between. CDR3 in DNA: TGTGCCAGCAGTGATAAGAGGGAAAAACTGTTTTTT. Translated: CASSDKREKLFF.

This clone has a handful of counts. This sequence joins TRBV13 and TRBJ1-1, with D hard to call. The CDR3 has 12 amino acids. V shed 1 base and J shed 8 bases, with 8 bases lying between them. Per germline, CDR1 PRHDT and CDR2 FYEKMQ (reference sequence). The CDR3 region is CASSLVSREAFF. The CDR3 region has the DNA TGTGCCAGCAGCTTAGTCAGCAGAGAAGCTTTCTTT.

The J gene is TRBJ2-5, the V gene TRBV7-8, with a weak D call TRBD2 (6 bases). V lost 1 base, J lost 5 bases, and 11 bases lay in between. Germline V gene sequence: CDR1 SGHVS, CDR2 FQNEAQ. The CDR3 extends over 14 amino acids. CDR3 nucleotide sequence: TGTGCCAGCAGCTTAGGACTTGGGAGGGAGACCCAGTACTTC. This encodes CASSLGLGRETQYF.

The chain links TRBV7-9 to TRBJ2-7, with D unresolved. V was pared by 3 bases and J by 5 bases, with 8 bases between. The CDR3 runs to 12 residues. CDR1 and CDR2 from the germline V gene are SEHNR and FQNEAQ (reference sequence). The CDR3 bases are TGTGCCAGCAGCTTTTGGGATAACGAGCAGTACTTC. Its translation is CASSFWDNEQYF.

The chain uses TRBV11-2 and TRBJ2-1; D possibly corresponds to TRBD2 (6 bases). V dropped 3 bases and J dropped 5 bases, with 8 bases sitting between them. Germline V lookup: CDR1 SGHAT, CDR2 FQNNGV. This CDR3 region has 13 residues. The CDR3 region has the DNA TGTGCCAGCAGCTTGGGACTGAACAATGAGCAGTTCTTC. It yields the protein CASSLGLNNEQFF.

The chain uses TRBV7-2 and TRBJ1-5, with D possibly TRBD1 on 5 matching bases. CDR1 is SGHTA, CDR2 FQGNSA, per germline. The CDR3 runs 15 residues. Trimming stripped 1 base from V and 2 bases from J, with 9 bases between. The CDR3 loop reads CASSLGDGGNQPQHF. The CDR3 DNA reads TGTGCCAGCAGCTTAGGGGACGGGGGCAATCAGCCCCAGCATTTT.

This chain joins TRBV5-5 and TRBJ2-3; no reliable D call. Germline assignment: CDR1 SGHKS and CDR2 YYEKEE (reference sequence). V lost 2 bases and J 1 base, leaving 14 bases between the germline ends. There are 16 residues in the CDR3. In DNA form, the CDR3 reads TGTGCCAGCAGCTTCCTCCGGCCCCAAGGCACAGATACGCAGTATTTT. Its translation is CASSFLRPQGTDTQYF. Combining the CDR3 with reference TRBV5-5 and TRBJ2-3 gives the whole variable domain DAGVTQSPTHLIKTRGQQVTLRCSPISGHKSVSWYQQVLGQGPQFIFQYYEKEERGRGNFPDRFSARQFPNYSSELNVNALLLGDSALYLCASSFLRPQGTDTQYFGPGTRLTVL.

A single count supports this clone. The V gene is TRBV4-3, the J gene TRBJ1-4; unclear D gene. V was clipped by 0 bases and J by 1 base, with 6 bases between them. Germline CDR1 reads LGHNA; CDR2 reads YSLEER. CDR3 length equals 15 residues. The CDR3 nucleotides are TGCGCCAGCAGCCAAGAGGGTATAACTAATGAAAAACTGTTTTTT. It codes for CASSQEGITNEKLFF.

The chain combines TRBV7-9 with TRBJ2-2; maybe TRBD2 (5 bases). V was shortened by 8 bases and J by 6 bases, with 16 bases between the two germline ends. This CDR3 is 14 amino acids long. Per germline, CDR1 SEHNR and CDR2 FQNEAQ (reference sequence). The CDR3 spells CASQTARVPGELFF. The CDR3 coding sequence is TGTGCCAGCCAGACGGCGCGGGTTCCCGGGGAGCTGTTTTTT.

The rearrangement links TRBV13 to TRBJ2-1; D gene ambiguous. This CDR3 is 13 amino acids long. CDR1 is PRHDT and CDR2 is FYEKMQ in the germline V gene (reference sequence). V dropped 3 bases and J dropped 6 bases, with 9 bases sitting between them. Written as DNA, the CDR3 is TGTGCCAGCAGCTTTTCGGACCGCAATGAGCAGTTCTTC. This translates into CASSFSDRNEQFF.

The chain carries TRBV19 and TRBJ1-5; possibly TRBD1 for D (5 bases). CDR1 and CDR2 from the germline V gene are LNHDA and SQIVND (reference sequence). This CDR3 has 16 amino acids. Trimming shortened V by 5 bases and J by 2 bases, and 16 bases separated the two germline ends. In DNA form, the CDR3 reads TGTGCCAGTAGTGTGGCCAGGGATGGAGGCAATCAGCCCCAGCATTTT. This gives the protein CASSVARDGGNQPQHF.

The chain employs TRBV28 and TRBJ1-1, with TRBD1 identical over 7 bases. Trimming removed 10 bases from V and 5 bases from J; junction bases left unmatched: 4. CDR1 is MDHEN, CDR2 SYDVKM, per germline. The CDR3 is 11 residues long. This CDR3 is CAILTGTEAFF. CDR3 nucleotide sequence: TGTGCCATCCTGACAGGGACTGAAGCTTTCTTT. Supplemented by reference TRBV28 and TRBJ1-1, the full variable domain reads DVKVTQSSRYLVKRTGEKVFLECVQDMDHENMFWYRQDPGLGLRLIYFSYDVKMKEKGDIPEGYSVSREKKERFSLILESASTNQTSMYLCAILTGTEAFFGQGTRLTVV.

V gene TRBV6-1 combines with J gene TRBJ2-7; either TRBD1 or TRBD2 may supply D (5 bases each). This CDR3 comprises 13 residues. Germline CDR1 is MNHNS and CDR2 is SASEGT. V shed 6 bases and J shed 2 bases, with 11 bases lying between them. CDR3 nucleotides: TGTGCCAGCAGCTCGGGACGGACCTACGAGCAGTACTTC. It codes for CASSSGRTYEQYF.

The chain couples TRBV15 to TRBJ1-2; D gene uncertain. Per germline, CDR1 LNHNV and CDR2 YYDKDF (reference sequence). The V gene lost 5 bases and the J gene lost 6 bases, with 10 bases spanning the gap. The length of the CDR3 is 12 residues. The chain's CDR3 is CATSGEGDGYTF. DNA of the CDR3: TGTGCCACCAGCGGGGAGGGTGATGGCTACACCTTC.

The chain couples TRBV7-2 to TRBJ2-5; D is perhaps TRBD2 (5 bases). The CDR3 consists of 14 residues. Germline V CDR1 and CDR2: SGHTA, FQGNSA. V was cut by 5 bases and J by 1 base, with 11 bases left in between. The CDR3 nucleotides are TGTGCCAGCAGCCGCAGCCTAGCCCAAGAGACCCAGTACTTC. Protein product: CASSRSLAQETQYF.

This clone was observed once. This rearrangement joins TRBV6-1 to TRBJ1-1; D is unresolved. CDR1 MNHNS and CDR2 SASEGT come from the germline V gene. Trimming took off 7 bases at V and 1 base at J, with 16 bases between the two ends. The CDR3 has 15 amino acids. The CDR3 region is CASKGGGSWNTEAFF. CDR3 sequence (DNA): TGTGCCAGCAAGGGTGGTGGTAGCTGGAACACTGAAGCTTTCTTT.

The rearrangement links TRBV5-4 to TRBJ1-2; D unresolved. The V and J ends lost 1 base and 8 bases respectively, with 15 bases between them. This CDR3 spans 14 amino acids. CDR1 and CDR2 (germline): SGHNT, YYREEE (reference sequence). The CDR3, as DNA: TGTGCCAGCAGCTTGATGGAAGGGCTAGGGGGCTACACCTTC. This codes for CASSLMEGLGGYTF.

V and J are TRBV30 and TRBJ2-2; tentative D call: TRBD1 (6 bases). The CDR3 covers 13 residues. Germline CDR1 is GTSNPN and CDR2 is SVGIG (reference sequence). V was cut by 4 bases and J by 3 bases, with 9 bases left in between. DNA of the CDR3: TGTGCCTGGAAGACAGGATACACCGGGGAGCTGTTTTTT. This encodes CAWKTGYTGELFF.

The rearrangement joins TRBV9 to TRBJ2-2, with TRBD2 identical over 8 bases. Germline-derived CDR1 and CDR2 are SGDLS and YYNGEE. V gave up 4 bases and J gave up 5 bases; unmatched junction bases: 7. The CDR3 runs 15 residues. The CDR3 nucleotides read TGTGCCAGCAGCCTTGGGACTAGTTGGACCGGGGAGCTGTTTTTT. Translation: CASSLGTSWTGELFF.

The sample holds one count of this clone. DNA for the CDR3: TGTGCCAGCAGCTTAACTGTGGGGAGTACAGATACGCAGTATTTT. Protein product: CASSLTVGSTDTQYF. The gene calls are TRBV7-9 and TRBJ2-3, with D maybe TRBD2 (5 bases). From germline, CDR1 is SEHNR and CDR2 FQNEAQ (reference sequence). The CDR3 totals 15 residues. V shed 2 bases and J shed 3 bases, with 12 bases lying between them.

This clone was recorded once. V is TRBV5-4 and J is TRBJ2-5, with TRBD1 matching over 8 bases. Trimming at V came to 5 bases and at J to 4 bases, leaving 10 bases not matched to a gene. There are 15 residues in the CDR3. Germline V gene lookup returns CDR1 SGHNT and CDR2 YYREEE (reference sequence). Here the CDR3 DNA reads TGTGCCAGCAGAACCCAGGGGGCATCTCGAGAGACCCAGTACTTC. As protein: CASRTQGASRETQYF.